The text below deals with one T cell receptor (beta chain). This CDR3 contains 13 residues. V was clipped by 7 bases and J by 3 bases, with 10 bases between them. Libraries were prepared by immunoSEQ multiplex PCR; TCRdb keeps only in-frame clonotypes and omits some of them. This table holds about 70,000 clones, roughly 85% found once. The data were taken from a study of T cell responses to AZD1222 COVID-19 vaccine. This chain links TRBV12-3 or TRBV12-4 with TRBJ2-1; no clear D gene. The sample in question was peripheral blood, obtained on day 0 of AZD1222 vaccination. The sequence derives from an adult in good health. The CDR3 sequence: CASKDGFYNEQFF. CDR3 nucleotide sequence: TGTGCCAGCAAGGACGGGTTCTACAATGAGCAGTTCTTC.